Listed below are T cell receptor beta chains from one sample, sequenced in a study of T cells in Graves' hyperthyroidism and ophthalmopathy. TCRdb redid the calling of the multiplex PCR reads with MiXCR, one entry per CDR3 protein. Among tens of thousands of distinct CDR3 sequences, approximately 53% were seen once, and the ten largest hold 34%. The sequenced material came from peripheral blood or thyroid tissue (not recorded which). Receptors were obtained from a man between 18 and 35 years old with Graves' hyperthyroidism. CDR3s leave out the opening cysteine and the closing phenylalanine or tryptophan.

TRBV30	TRBJ1-4	AWSVLREKLF
TRBV20-1	TRBJ2-5	SAEPPGARETQY
TRBV20-1	TRBJ1-5	SAITHRGQPQH
TRBV20-1	TRBJ1-4	SARGSPQSSNEKLF
TRBV6-1	TRBJ1-6	ASRGDGAKTLH
TRBV5-1	TRBJ2-7	ASSPRTGGRQY
TRBV9	TRBJ2-2	ASSGDRLPLPGELC
TRBV2	TRBJ1-1	ASLLGQGFFTEAF
TRBV20-1	TRBJ2-5	SARDRGLGETQY
TRBV5-5	TRBJ1-5	ASSLTANQPQH
TRBV4-1	TRBJ1-2	ASSQDKGRTSHHGYT
TRBV7-2	TRBJ1-2	ASSLIPDRGAANYGYT
TRBV7-9	TRBJ1-3	ASSFNRGNTIY
TRBV25-1	TRBJ2-3	ASSEGGREADTQY
TRBV29-1	TRBJ2-7	SVAGTSLYEQY
TRBV27	TRBJ1-2	ASRTHYGYT
TRBV7-8	TRBJ1-1	ASSPPGTGRGGPMNTEAF
TRBV7-8	TRBJ2-7	ASSSRGELPTRTYEQY
TRBV29-1	TRBJ1-5	SVRDRDQPQH
TRBV7-2	TRBJ1-1	ASSPFDAGI
TRBV7-2	TRBJ2-5	ASSLVVLGPIGVKTQY
TRBV6-5	TRBJ1-1	ASSLVRPSEAF
TRBV7-9	TRBJ1-5	ASSRSTEYSNQPQH
TRBV10-2	TRBJ1-1	ACSEDGMYTEAF
TRBV7-9	TRBJ2-7	ASSRRDGEWAYEQY
TRBV11-2	TRBJ2-2	ASSKGTANTGELF
TRBV10-3	TRBJ1-3	AVSRDRVLRNTIY
TRBV5-1	TRBJ1-2	ASSSTPTIYGYT
TRBV15	TRBJ1-4	ATSRGRGNEKLF
TRBV7-9	TRBJ2-7	ASRRTSGGYEQY
TRBV19	TRBJ2-7	ASSMEQSYEQY
TRBV9	TRBJ1-2	ASSVGGQSNYGYT
TRBV5-1	TRBJ2-7	ASSGGLAGGAYEQY
TRBV5-1	TRBJ1-4	ASSLDGLHEKLF
TRBV20-1	TRBJ1-4	SARVTGTNEKLF
TRBV7-2	TRBJ1-1	ASSQDKNTEAF
TRBV10-2	TRBJ1-5	ASSEGRENQPQH
TRBV29-1	TRBJ1-3	SVGTLGNTIY
TRBV7-2	TRBJ2-7	ASSVNRGLYEQY
TRBV2	TRBJ1-1	ASSPSGVNTEAF
TRBV7-2	TRBJ2-5	ASSLGVQQETQY
TRBV7-9	TRBJ1-5	ASSLGSLGDQPQH
TRBV20-1	TRBJ2-7	SAGRDRYYEQY
TRBV2	TRBJ1-4	ASSGDGLNEKLF
TRBV7-9	TRBJ1-6	ASSSYFGIDNSPLH
TRBV29-1	TRBJ2-7	SVRKDSYEQY
TRBV7-8	TRBJ1-5	ASSLPEGTSNQPQH
TRBV7-2	TRBJ2-7	ASSLARGSYEQY
TRBV6-5	TRBJ2-2	ASSMSGPRDGELF
TRBV18	TRBJ1-5	ASSREGNQPQH
TRBV4-3	TRBJ1-1	ASSLKDRGLTEAF
TRBV6-6	TRBJ2-7	ASNQDGGASYEQY
TRBV7-2	TRBJ1-2	ASSFDPRQGMVNT
TRBV2	TRBJ1-1	ASKGILTGHTEAF